One sample yielded the 11 T cell receptor beta chains listed below, sequenced in a study of blood T cells in healthy people across ages. Together with a sample-barcoded 5' primer, a J-beta primer mix was included in a second PCR lasting roughly 6 to 12 cycles. In TCRdb, the 5' RACE reads were re-called with MiXCR into one record per CDR3 protein. The data show some 1,800,000 distinct CDR3 sequences, with about 39% seen just once and 20% to 25% held by the top ten. What was sequenced was blood. Receptors were obtained from a human donor in good health.

There are a few counts of this clonotype. CDR3 coding DNA: TGCAGTGCTAGAGACCCGGAAAAAGGACAGTATGGCTACACCTTC. Translated, it gives CSARDPEKGQYGYTF. This rearrangement joins TRBV20-1 to TRBJ1-2; the D gene is possibly TRBD1 (6 bases). The germline gives CDR1 DFQATT, CDR2 SNEGSKA (reference sequence). CDR3 size: 15 residues. Trimming shortened V by 0 bases and J by 5 bases, and 16 bases separated the two germline ends.

This chain uses TRBV9 with TRBJ2-3; 8 nucleotides align to TRBD1. J gave up 3 bases and V 3 bases, and 6 bases lay outside the gene matches. The length of the CDR3 is 15 residues. Germline V gene data show CDR1 as SGDLS and CDR2 as YYNGEE. The CDR3 protein is CASSDGQGGTDTQYF. The CDR3 nucleotides are TGTGCCAGCAGCGATGGACAGGGAGGAACAGATACGCAGTATTTT.

Turning to this clonotype: A read error may explain this, as a much larger clone is one base away. The chain employs TRBV29-1 and TRBJ2-4; D ambiguous. CDR3 size: 12 residues. V dropped 4 bases and J dropped 8 bases, with 12 bases sitting between them. Germline loops: CDR1 SQVTM, CDR2 ANQGSEA. The CDR3 here is CSVVPSGDIQYF. The CDR3 nucleotides are TGCAGCGTTGTTCCGAGTGGGGACATTCAGTACTTC.

This clonotype was picked up a small number of times. The rearrangement links TRBV6-2 or TRBV6-3 to TRBJ2-4; the D gene is possibly TRBD2 (5 bases). Germline CDR1 and CDR2: MNHEY and SVGEGT. This CDR3 is 13 amino acids long. V lost 7 bases and J 2 bases, leaving 9 bases between the germline ends. The CDR3 spells CASTGIPKNIQYF. CDR3 bases: TGTGCCAGCACGGGGATTCCCAAAAACATTCAGTACTTC.

The chain uses TRBV7-9 and TRBJ2-1; 14 bases line up with TRBD2. Losses at the gene ends were 4 bases for V and 10 bases for J; bases not matched to a gene: 15. Germline V gene lookup returns CDR1 SEHNR and CDR2 FQNEAQ (reference sequence). This CDR3 comprises 18 residues. CDR3 residues: CASSSLTSGGAEALEQFF. As DNA, the CDR3 is TGTGCCAGCAGCTCCCTGACTAGCGGGGGGGCTGAAGCTTTGGAGCAGTTCTTC.

The CDR3 DNA sequence: TGTGCCAGCAGCTTAAGGCTTAATCCCTACGAGCAGTACTTC. This translates into CASSLRLNPYEQYF. The chain carries TRBV11-3 and TRBJ2-7; D is uncertain. Germline V gene data show CDR1 as SGHNT and CDR2 as YENEEA. The CDR3 spans 14 residues. The ends were cut back, 2 bases at V and 2 bases at J, with 10 bases in the middle.

The gene calls are TRBV20-1 and TRBJ2-3; D gene ambiguous. The V gene's germline CDR1 is DFQATT and CDR2 SNEGSKA (reference sequence). Trimming took off 7 bases at V and 0 bases at J, with 17 bases between the two ends. This CDR3 region has 15 residues. CDR3 amino acids: CSVTNIYSSTDTQYF. CDR3 nucleotides: TGCAGTGTCACCAACATCTACTCTAGCACAGATACGCAGTATTTT.

The CDR3, as DNA: TGTGCCAGCCTTCGGGACACAGACTACGAGCAGTACTTC. This translates into CASLRDTDYEQYF. The J gene is TRBJ2-7, the V gene TRBV2; D may be TRBD1 (6 bases). The V gene's germline CDR1 is SNHLY and CDR2 FYNNEI. V was trimmed by 8 bases and J by 3 bases, leaving 14 bases between them. This CDR3 comprises 13 residues. Looking up the rest from reference TRBV2 and TRBJ2-7 gives the full variable domain: EPEVTQTPSHQVTQMGQEVILRCVPISNHLYFYWYRQILGQKVEFLVSFYNNEISEKSEIFDDQFSVERPDGSNFTLKIRSTKLEDSAMYFCASLRDTDYEQYFGPGTRLTVT.

The genes are TRBV6-2 or TRBV6-3 and TRBJ2-1, with 8 bases that match TRBD1. The tail of the sequence fits TRBJ2-7 better, so the J call may be wrong. Germline assignment: CDR1 MNHEY and CDR2 SVGEGT. The CDR3 loop spans 14 amino acids. For the CDR3, the DNA is TGTGCCAGCGAGCCTCGGGACAGGTTCAATGAGCAGTACTTC. Translation gives CASEPRDRFNEQYF.

This clonotype was observed a handful of times. CDR3 coding DNA: TGTGCCGTCACCAACGGGGGGGACAATGAGCAGTTCTTC. This gives the protein CAVTNGGDNEQFF. The chain links TRBV27 to TRBJ2-1; 8 bases map to TRBD2. V lost 11 bases to trimming and J lost 5 bases; unmatched junction nucleotides: 8. Germline CDR1 is MNHEY and CDR2 is SMNVEV (reference sequence). The CDR3 length is 13 residues.

Remarks on this clonotype: It is likely a read error, because the conserved phenylalanine at the end of the CDR3 is missing. V and J are TRBV5-8 and TRBJ1-6; 8 bases are a match to TRBD1. The V and J ends lost 5 bases and 8 bases, in that order; junction bases with no gene match: 9. This CDR3 is built from 15 residues. Germline V gene data show CDR1 as SGHTS and CDR2 as YDEGEE. The CDR3 coding sequence is TGTGCCAGCAGTCCAGGGGGCGGGGTGGATTCACCCCTCCACATT. It translates to CASSPGGGVDSPLHI.